The clone carrying this T cell receptor (beta chain) is a singleton in its sample. CDR3 length: 18 residues. Germline V gene data show CDR1 as SGHDT and CDR2 as YYEEEE. V lost 1 base to trimming and J lost 0 bases, with 17 bases between them. This specimen comes from a study of blood T cell repertoires in COVID-19. Sequenced by immunoSEQ multiplex PCR; TCRdb stores in-frame clones only, minus some. In the table there are fewer than 40,000 clones, 80% to 90% of which are singletons. This TCR was recovered from an elderly woman with active or convalescent COVID-19. The V call is TRBV5-6, the J call TRBJ1-5; D is undetermined. Sequenced material: peripheral blood. The CDR3 region is CASSLYSIYSDSNQPQHF. The CDR3 DNA follows: TGTGCCAGCAGCTTGTATAGTATTTATTCCGATAGCAATCAGCCCCAGCATTTT.